The 3 T cell receptor beta chains below all came from one sample that was sequenced in a study of Graves' ophthalmopathy and Graves' hyperthyroidism. For repertoire sequencing, the TCR beta CDR3 regions were amplified from RNA transcripts. Scientists carried out first-round RT-PCR using HTBI primers and then a second-round multiplex PCR. TCRdb processed the multiplex PCR reads anew with MiXCR; each CDR3 protein has one entry. The sample comprises about 700,000 distinct CDR3 sequences, approximately 40% of which are singletons, and 44% rests with the top ten. The material sequenced was peripheral blood. Receptors originate from an adult man with Graves' ophthalmopathy.

The rearrangement links TRBV10-2 to TRBJ2-7; D call uncertain. CDR3 length: 11 residues. V was cut by 4 bases and J by 4 bases, with 5 bases left in between. Germline values: CDR1 WSHSY, CDR2 SAAADI. Here the CDR3 reads CASSGVYEQYF. The DNA for the CDR3 is TGCGCCAGCAGTGGGGTTTACGAGCAGTACTTC.

At least ten counts were recorded for this clonotype. The chain recombines TRBV25-1 with TRBJ2-2, with D unresolved. V was clipped by 4 bases and J by 7 bases, with 16 bases between them. Germline lookup yields CDR1 MGHDK and CDR2 SYGVNS. The CDR3 loop spans 15 amino acids. CDR3 loop: CASSVGYRVDGELFF. The CDR3 DNA is TGTGCCAGCAGTGTTGGTTATAGGGTCGACGGGGAGCTGTTTTTT. Full variable domain (outside the CDR3, taken from reference TRBV25-1 and TRBJ2-2): EADIYQTPRYLVIGTGKKITLECSQTMGHDKMYWYQQDPGMELHLIHYSYGVNSTEKGDLSSESTVSRIRTEHFPLTLESARPSHTSQYLCASSVGYRVDGELFFGEGSRLTVL.

This clonotype has at least ten counts. This chain connects TRBV29-1 to TRBJ2-2; 7 positions agree with TRBD1. Trimming took 1 base from V and 3 from J; bases not matched to a gene: 2. Germline assignment: CDR1 SQVTM and CDR2 ANQGSEA. CDR3 length equals 14 residues. CDR3 residues: CSVEVGGDTGELFF. CDR3 coding DNA: TGCAGCGTTGAAGTAGGGGGCGACACCGGGGAGCTGTTTTTT.